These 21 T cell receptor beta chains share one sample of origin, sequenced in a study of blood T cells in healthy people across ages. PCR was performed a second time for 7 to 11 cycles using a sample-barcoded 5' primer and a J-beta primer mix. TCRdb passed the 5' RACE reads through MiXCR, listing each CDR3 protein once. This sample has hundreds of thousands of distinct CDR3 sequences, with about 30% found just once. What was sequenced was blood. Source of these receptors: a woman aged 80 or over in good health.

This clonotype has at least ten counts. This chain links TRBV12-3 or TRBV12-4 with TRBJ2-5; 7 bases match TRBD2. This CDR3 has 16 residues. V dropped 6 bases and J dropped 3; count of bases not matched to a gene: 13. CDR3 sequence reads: CASSSLGGGLKETQYF. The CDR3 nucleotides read TGTGCCAGCAGCTCCCTGGGCGGGGGACTAAAAGAGACCCAGTACTTC.

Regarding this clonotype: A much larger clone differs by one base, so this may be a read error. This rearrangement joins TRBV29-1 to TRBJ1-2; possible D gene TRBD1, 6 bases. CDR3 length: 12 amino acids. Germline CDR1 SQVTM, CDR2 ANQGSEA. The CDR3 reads CGAGAGAGGYTF. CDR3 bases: TGCGGCGCCGGGGCGGGGGCCGGTGGCTACACCTTC.

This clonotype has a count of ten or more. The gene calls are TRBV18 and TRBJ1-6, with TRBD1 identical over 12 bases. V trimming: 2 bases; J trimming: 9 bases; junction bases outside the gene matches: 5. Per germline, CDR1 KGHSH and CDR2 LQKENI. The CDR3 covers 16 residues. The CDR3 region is CASSPASGQGASPLHF. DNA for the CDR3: TGTGCCAGCTCACCAGCGTCGGGACAGGGGGCTTCACCCCTCCACTTT. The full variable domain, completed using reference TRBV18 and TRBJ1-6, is NAGVMQNPRHLVRRRGQEARLRCSPMKGHSHVYWYRQLPEEGLKFMVYLQKENIIDESGMPKERFSAEFPKEGPSILRIQQVVRGDSAAYFCASSPASGQGASPLHFGNGTRLTVT.

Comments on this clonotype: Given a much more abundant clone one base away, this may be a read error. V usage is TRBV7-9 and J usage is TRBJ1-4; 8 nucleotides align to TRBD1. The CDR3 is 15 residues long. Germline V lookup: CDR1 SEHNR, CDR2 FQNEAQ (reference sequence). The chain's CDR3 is CAGSRGQGLIEKLFF. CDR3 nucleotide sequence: TGTGCCGGCAGCCGCGGACAGGGACTAATTGAAAAACTGTTTTTT.

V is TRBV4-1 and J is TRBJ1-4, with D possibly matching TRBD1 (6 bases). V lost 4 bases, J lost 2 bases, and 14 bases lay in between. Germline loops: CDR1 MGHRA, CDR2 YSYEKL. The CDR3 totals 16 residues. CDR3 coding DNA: TGCGCCAGCAGCCCGGTTTACGGGGGCACTAATGAAAAACTGTTTTTT. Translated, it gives CASSPVYGGTNEKLFF.

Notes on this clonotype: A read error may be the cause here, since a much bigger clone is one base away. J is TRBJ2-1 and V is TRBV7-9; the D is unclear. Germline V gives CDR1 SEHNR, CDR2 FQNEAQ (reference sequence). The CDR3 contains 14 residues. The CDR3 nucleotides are TGTGCCCGCAGCGCCGACACCTATCTTGGGGAGCAGTTCTTC. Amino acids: CARSADTYLGEQFF.

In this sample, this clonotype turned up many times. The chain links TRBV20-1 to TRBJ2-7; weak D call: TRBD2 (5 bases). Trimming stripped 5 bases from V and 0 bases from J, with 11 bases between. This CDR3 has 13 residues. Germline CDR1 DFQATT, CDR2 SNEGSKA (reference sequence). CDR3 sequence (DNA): TGCAGTGCTGTCCGGGGTAGCTCCTACGAGCAGTACTTC. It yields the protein CSAVRGSSYEQYF.

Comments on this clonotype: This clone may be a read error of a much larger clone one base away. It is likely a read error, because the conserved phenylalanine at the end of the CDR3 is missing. CDR3 bases: TGCGCCAGCGCTAGCGGGGGGGCCCTCACAGATACGCAGTATGTT. Protein: CASASGGALTDTQYV. The rearrangement uses TRBV5-1 and TRBJ2-3; TRBD2 aligns across 12 bases. The CDR3 runs to 15 residues. Trimming removed 7 bases from V and 2 bases from J; junction bases left unmatched: 5. CDR1 SGHRS and CDR2 YFSETQ come from the germline V gene.

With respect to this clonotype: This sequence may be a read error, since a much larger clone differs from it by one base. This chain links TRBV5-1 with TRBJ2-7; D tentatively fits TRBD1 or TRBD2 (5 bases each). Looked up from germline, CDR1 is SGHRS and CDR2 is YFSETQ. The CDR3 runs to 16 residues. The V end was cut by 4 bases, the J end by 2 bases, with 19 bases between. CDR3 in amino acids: CASSKAIRDPTYEQYF. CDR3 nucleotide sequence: TGCGCCAGCAGCAAGGCGATCCGGGACCCTACCTACGAGCAGTACTTC.

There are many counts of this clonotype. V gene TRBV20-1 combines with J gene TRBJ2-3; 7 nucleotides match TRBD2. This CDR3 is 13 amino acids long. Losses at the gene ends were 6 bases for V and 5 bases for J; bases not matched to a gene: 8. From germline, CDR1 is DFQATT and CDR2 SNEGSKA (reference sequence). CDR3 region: CSAQSGAGDTQYF. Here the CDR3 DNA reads TGCAGTGCGCAGAGCGGGGCCGGAGATACGCAGTATTTT.

In nucleotides, the CDR3 is TGTGCCAGCAGCTTTTGGGGATCTGGGGCCAACGTCCTGACTTTC. Protein: CASSFWGSGANVLTF. The chain couples TRBV5-5 to TRBJ2-6; D uncertain. The germline V gene has CDR1 SGHKS and CDR2 YYEKEE (reference sequence). V lost 2 bases, J lost 1 base, and 7 bases lay in between. The CDR3 spans 15 residues.

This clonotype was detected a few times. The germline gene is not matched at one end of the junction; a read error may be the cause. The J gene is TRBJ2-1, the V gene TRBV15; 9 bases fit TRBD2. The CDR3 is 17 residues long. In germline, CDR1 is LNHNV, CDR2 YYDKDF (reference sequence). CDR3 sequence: CAASRPASAAGGIWQFF. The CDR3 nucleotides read TGTGCCGCCAGCAGACCCGCATCCGCAGCGGGGGGCATTTGGCAGTTCTTC.

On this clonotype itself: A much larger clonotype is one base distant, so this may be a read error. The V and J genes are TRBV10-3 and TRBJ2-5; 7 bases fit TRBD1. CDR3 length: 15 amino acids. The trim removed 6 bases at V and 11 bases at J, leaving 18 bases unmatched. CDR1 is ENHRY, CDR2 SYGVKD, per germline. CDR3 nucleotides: TGTGCCATCAGCCCCCAGGGGGAACACTACAATGAGCAGTACTTC. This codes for CAISPQGEHYNEQYF.

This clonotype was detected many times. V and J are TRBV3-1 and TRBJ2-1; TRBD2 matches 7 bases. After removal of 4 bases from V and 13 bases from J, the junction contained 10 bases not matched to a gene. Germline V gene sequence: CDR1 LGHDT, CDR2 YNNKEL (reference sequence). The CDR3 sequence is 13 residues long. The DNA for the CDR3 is TGTGCCAGCAGCCCGGGACTACCACGTGGACAGTTCTTC. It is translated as CASSPGLPRGQFF.

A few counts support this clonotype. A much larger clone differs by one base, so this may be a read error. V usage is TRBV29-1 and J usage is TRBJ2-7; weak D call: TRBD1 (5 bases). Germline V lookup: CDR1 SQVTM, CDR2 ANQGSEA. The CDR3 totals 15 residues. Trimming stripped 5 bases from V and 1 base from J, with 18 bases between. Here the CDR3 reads CSVRWGRAPSYEQYF. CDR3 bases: TGCAGCGTTCGTTGGGGCAGGGCCCCTTCCTACGAGCAGTACTTC.

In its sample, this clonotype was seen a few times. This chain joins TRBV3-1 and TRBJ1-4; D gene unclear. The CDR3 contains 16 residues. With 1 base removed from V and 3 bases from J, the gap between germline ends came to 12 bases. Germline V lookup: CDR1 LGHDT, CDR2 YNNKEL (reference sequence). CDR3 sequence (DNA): TGTGCCAGCAGCCAAGTCAGAGGCGGATCTAATGAAAAACTGTTTTTT. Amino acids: CASSQVRGGSNEKLFF.

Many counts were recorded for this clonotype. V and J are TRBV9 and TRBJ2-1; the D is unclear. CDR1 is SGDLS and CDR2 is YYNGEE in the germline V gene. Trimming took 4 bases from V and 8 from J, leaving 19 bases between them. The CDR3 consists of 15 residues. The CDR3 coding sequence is TGTGCCAGCAGCAAAACCGGGCCCACGGGCGATGAGCAGTTCTTC. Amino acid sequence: CASSKTGPTGDEQFF.

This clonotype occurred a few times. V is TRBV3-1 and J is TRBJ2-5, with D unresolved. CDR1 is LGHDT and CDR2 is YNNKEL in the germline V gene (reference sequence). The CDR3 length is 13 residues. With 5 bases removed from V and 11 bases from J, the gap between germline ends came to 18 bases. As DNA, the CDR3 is TGTGCCAGCAGCTACGACGGTTACAATGGGCAGTACTTC. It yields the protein CASSYDGYNGQYF.

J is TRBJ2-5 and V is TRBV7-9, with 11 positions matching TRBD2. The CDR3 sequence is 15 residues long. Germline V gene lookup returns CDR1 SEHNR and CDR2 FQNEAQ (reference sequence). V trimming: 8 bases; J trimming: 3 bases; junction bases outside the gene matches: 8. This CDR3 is CASFRSSGREETQYF. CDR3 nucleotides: TGTGCCAGCTTCCGGAGTAGCGGGAGGGAAGAGACCCAGTACTTC.

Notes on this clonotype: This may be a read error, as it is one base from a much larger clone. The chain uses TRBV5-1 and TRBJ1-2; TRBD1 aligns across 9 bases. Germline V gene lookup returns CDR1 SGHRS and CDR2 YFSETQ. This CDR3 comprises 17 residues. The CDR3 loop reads CANSLDVFTGGGDGYTF. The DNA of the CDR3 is TGCGCCAACAGCTTGGATGTTTTCACAGGGGGCGGGGATGGCTACACCTTC. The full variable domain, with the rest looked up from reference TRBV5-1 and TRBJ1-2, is KAGVTQTPRYLIKTRGQQVTLSCSPISGHRSVSWYQQTPGQGLQFLFEYFSETQRNKGNFPGRFSGRQFSNSRSEMNVSTLELGDSALYLCANSLDVFTGGGDGYTFGSGTRLTVV.

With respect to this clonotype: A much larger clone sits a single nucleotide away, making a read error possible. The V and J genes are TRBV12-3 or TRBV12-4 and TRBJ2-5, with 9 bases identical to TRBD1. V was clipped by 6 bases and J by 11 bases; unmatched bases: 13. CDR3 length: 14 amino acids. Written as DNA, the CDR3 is TGTGCCAGCAGCACCAAGACAGGGGGAAGTGAGCAGTACTTC. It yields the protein CASSTKTGGSEQYF.